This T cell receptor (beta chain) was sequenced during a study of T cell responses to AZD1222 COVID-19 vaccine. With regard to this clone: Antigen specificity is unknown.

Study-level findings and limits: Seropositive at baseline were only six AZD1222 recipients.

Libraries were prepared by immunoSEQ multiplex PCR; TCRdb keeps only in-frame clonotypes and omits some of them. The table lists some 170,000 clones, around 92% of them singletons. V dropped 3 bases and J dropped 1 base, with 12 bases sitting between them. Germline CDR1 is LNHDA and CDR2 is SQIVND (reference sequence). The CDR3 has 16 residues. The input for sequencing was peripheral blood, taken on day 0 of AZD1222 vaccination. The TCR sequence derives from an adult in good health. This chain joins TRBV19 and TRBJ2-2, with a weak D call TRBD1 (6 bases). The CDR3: CASSIRQVLNTGELFF. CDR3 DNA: TGTGCCAGTAGTATCAGACAGGTCCTGAACACCGGGGAGCTGTTTTTT.